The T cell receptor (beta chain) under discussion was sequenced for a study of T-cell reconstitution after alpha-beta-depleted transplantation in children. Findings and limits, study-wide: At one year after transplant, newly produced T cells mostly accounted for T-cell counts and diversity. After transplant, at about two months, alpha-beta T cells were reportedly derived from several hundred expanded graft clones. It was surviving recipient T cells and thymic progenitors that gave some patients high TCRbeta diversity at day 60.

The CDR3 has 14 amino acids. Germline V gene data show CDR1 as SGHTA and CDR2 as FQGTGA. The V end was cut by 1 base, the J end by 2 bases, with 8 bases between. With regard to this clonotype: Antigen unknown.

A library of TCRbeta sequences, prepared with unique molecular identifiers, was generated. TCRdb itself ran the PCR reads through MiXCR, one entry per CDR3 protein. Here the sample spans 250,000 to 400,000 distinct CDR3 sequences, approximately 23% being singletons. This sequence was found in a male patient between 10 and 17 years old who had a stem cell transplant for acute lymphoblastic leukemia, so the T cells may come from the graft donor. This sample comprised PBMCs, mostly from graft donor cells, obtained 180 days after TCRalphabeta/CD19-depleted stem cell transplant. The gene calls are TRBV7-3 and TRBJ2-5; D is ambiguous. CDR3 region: CASSLNGWQETQYF. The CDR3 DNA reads TGTGCCAGCAGCTTAAACGGTTGGCAAGAGACCCAGTACTTC.